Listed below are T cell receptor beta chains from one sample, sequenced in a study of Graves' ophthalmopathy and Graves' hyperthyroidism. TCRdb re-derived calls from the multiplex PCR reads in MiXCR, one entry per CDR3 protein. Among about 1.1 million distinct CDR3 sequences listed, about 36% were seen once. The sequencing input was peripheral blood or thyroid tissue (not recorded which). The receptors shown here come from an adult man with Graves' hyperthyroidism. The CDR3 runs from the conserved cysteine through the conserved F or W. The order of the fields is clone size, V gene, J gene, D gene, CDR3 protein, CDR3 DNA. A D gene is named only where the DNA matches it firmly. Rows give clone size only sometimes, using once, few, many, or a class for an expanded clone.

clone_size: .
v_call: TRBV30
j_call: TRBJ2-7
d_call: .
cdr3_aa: CAWRPTRDKPTYEQYF
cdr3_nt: TGTGCCTGGAGACCCACCCGGGACAAACCGACCTACGAGCAGTACTTC

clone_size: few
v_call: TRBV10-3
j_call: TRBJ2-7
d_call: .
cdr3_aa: CASSFTIHSTSEQYF
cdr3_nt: TGTGCCAGCAGTTTCACAATCCACTCAACCTCCGAGCAGTACTTC

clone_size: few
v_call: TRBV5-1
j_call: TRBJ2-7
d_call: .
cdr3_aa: CASSRGSASSSYEQYF
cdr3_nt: TGCGCCAGCAGCCGCGGATCGGCTAGCAGCTCCTACGAGCAGTACTTC

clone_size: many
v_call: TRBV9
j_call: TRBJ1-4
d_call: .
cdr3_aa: CASSVAGSSNEKLFF
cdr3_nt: TGTGCCAGCAGCGTAGCAGGCTCCTCAAATGAAAAACTGTTTTTT

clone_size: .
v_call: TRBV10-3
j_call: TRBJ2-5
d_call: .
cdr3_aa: CASTPASVGTQYF
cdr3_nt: TGTGCCAGCACCCCAGCGTCTGTTGGGACCCAGTACTTC

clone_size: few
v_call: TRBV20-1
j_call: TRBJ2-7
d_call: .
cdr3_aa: CSARRPFSYEQYF
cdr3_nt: TGCAGTGCTAGACGGCCTTTCTCCTACGAGCAGTACTTC

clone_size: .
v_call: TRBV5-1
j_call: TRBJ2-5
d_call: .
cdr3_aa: CASSRVIGSQETQYF
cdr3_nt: TGCGCCAGCAGCCGTGTGATCGGGAGCCAAGAGACCCAGTACTTC

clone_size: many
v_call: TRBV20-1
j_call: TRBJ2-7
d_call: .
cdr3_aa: CSARDLLKDSSGQYF
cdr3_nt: TGCAGTGCTAGAGATCTACTTAAGGACAGTAGCGGGCAGTACTTC

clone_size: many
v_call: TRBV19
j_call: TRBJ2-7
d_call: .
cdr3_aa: CASKTAGSSYEQYF
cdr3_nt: TGTGCCAGTAAGACGGCCGGGAGCTCCTACGAGCAGTACTTC

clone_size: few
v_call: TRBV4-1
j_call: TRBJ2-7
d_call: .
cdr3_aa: CASSQDQDTPYEQYF
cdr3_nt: TGCGCCAGCAGCCAAGATCAGGACACCCCCTACGAGCAGTACTTC

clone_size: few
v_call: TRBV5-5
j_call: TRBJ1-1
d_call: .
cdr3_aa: CASSKGLQALNTEAFF
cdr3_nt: TGTGCCAGCAGCAAGGGACTCCAAGCCTTGAACACTGAAGCTTTCTTT

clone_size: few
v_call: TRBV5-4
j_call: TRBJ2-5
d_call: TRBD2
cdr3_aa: CASSQDLAGSRGETQYF
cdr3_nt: TGCGCCAGCAGCCAAGATCTAGCGGGGTCCCGGGGGGAGACCCAGTACTTC

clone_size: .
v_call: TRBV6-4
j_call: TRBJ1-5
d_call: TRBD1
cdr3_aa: CASDWTGDQPQHF
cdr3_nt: TGTGCCAGTGATTGGACAGGAGATCAGCCCCAGCATTTT

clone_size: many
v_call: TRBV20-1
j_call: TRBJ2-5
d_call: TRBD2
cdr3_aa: CSEGSGVQETQYF
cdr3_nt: TGCAGTGAAGGTAGCGGGGTACAAGAGACCCAGTACTTC

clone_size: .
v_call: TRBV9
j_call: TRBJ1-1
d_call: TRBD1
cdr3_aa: CASSPGQGAILMNTEAFF
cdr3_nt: TGTGCCAGCAGCCCGGGACAGGGGGCGATACTCATGAACACTGAAGCTTTCTTT

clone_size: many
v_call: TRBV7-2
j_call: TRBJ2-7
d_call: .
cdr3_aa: CASSQGLDSLYEQYF
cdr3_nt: TGTGCCAGCAGCCAGGGACTGGACTCTCTCTACGAGCAGTACTTC

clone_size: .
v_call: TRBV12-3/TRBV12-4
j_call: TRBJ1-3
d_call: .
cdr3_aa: CASSFVGLGNTIYF
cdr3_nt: TGTGCCAGCAGTTTTGTAGGGCTCGGAAACACCATATATTTT

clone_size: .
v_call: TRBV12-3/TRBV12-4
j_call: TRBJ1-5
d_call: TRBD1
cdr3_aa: CACSVRPTGVNQPQHF
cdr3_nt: TGTGCCTGCAGCGTCCGCCCAACAGGGGTCAATCAGCCCCAGCATTTT